This T cell receptor (beta chain) was profiled in a study of identical twins. In its sample, this clonotype was seen a few times. A universal primer site was incorporated via template switching, and the cDNA contained unique molecular identifiers. MiXCR, run by TCRdb on the 5' RACE reads, gives a single entry per CDR3 protein. The profile covers 690,000 or so distinct CDR3 sequences, with over 5% appearing a single time and roughly 1.8% taken by the ten largest. Trimming left V 3 bases short and J 4 bases short, with 13 bases between. This CDR3 region has 14 residues. The germline V gene encodes CDR1 GTSNPN and CDR2 SVGIG (reference sequence).

This sequence joins TRBV30 and TRBJ1-3, with D uncertain. Sequencing input: naive T cells sorted from blood. This sequence was found in a young man in good health. CDR3 nucleotides: TGTGCCTGGAGGATACAGCGAAGAGGAAACACCATATATTTT. This codes for CAWRIQRRGNTIYF.